What follows are 14 T cell receptor beta chains derived from one specimen sequenced in a study of beta chain features in type 1 diabetes. Every isolated RNA sample was fully reverse transcribed, so sequencing captured expressed TCRB transcripts. This table comes from immunoSEQ multiplex PCR, and its TCRdb copy is limited to in-frame clones, with some not included. The top ten clones hold roughly 0.7% of a sample with roughly 40,000 clones, about half of them seen once. Sample: central memory CD4+ T cells from blood. These receptor sequences come from a woman between 18 and 29 years old in good health.

This clone was picked up a small number of times. This may come from a read error, since a much larger clone is one base off. This chain connects TRBV11-2 to TRBJ2-7; TRBD1 might be the D (5 bases). Germline loops: CDR1 SGHAT, CDR2 FQNNGV. Trimming shortened V by 4 bases and J by 1 base, and 8 bases separated the two germline ends. This CDR3 contains 13 residues. CDR3 bases: TGTGCCAGCAGCTCCCGACAGTCCTACGAGCAGTACTTC. Its protein product is CASSSRQSYEQYF.

The chain employs TRBV2 and TRBJ1-6; weak D call: TRBD1 (6 bases). This CDR3 has 15 amino acids. From germline, CDR1 is SNHLY and CDR2 FYNNEI. The V end lost 7 bases, the J end lost 10 bases, and 20 bases lay between the germline ends. The CDR3 DNA follows: TGTGCCAGCATTGGAATAGCAGGGGCCAAATCACCCCTCCACTTT. The encoded protein is CASIGIAGAKSPLHF.

As DNA, the CDR3 is TGTGCCAGCAGCTCAGGGTCTGCGTTGGGAGGCTACACCTTC. This codes for CASSSGSALGGYTF. The chain joins TRBV5-4 to TRBJ1-2; a possible D gene is TRBD1 (5 bases). V lost 3 bases, J lost 8 bases, and 17 bases lay in between. The CDR3 runs to 14 residues. From germline, CDR1 is SGHNT and CDR2 YYREEE (reference sequence).

This clone has just a few counts. The V gene is TRBV11-2, the J gene TRBJ2-7; D is unclear. The length of the CDR3 is 16 residues. With 5 bases removed from V and 0 bases from J, the gap between germline ends came to 17 bases. Germline V gene data show CDR1 as SGHAT and CDR2 as FQNNGV. The CDR3 DNA is TGTGCCAGCAGCCCCATAGCCCGAGCGAGCTCCTACGAGCAGTACTTC. It codes for CASSPIARASSYEQYF.

This clone has just a few counts. This chain connects TRBV5-4 to TRBJ1-1, with 9 bases identical to TRBD1. CDR3 length: 17 residues. CDR1 and CDR2 from the germline V gene are SGHNT and YYREEE (reference sequence). Trimming cost V 4 bases and J 5 bases; bases outside gene matches: 15. The CDR3 protein is CASSHRTAGQGLTEAFF. The CDR3, as DNA: TGTGCCAGCAGCCACCGCACCGCAGGACAGGGGTTAACTGAAGCTTTCTTT.

This clone was counted only a few times. The chain uses TRBV15 and TRBJ2-1; D is uncertain. Germline CDR1 reads LNHNV; CDR2 reads YYDKDF (reference sequence). V was cut by 2 bases and J by 9 bases, with 11 bases left in between. The CDR3 extends over 13 amino acids. The DNA for the CDR3 is TGTGCCACCAGCAGAATAGCCAACACTGAGCAGTTCTTC. This translates into CATSRIANTEQFF.

The chain is built from TRBV2 and TRBJ1-6; 8 bases fit TRBD1. Looked up from germline, CDR1 is SNHLY and CDR2 is FYNNEI. With V trimmed by 6 bases and J by 4 bases, 5 bases remained unmatched. CDR3 length: 15 residues. In DNA form, the CDR3 reads TGTGCCAGCAGGGAGGGACAGGAGTATAATTCACCCCTCCACTTT. It codes for CASREGQEYNSPLHF.

This clone has only a few counts. This chain links TRBV21-1 with TRBJ2-7; the table's D call, TRBD1, has no DNA check behind it. TRBV21-1 is a pseudogene. This CDR3 is built from 14 residues. CDR3 in amino acids: CASTTPNRGYEQYF. CDR3 nucleotide sequence: TGTGCCAGCACCACACCGAACAGGGGGTACGAGCAGTACTTC.

V usage is TRBV19 and J usage is TRBJ1-4; unclear D gene. Trimming took off 6 bases at V and 0 bases at J, with 11 bases between the two ends. The germline V gene encodes CDR1 LNHDA and CDR2 SQIVND (reference sequence). The CDR3 contains 15 residues. DNA for the CDR3: TGTGCCAGTAGGATAAGACTATCAACTAATGAAAAACTGTTTTTT. Its translation: CASRIRLSTNEKLFF.

The chain couples TRBV25-1 to TRBJ2-3, with D unclear. CDR1 is MGHDK, CDR2 SYGVNS, per germline. The CDR3 sequence is 15 residues long. The V end lost 1 base, the J end lost 3 bases, and 11 bases lay between the germline ends. CDR3 residues: CASSESTAITDTQYF. CDR3 sequence (DNA): TGTGCCAGCAGTGAATCTACAGCTATTACAGATACGCAGTATTTT.

This clone has a handful of counts. The V and J genes are TRBV7-9 and TRBJ2-7; 8 nucleotides match TRBD1. Germline-derived CDR1 and CDR2 are SEHNR and FQNEAQ (reference sequence). Trimming removed 5 bases from V and 2 bases from J; junction bases left unmatched: 8. This CDR3 contains 15 residues. The CDR3 DNA sequence: TGTGCCAGCAGCGCGAAGCAGGGGGCCGCCTACGAGCAGTACTTC. It yields the protein CASSAKQGAAYEQYF.

This clone was seen once. V usage is TRBV11-3 and J usage is TRBJ2-2; no firm D call. The germline gives CDR1 SGHNT, CDR2 YENEEA. V gave up 4 bases and J gave up 7 bases, with 13 bases separating them. This CDR3 comprises 14 residues. The CDR3 nucleotides read TGTGCCAGCAGCTCCCACCCCCCGGGCGGGGAGCTGTTTTTT. Protein product: CASSSHPPGGELFF.

The V gene is TRBV5-6, the J gene TRBJ2-2, with D maybe TRBD2 (5 bases). The germline gives CDR1 SGHDT, CDR2 YYEEEE. CDR3 length equals 13 residues. V dropped 3 bases and J dropped 4 bases, with 7 bases sitting between them. CDR3 region: CASSWRRTGELFF. CDR3 DNA sequence: TGTGCCAGCAGCTGGAGGCGCACCGGGGAGCTGTTTTTT.

V usage is TRBV4-1 and J usage is TRBJ1-5, with unresolved D. V lost 1 base and J lost 1, with 14 bases in between. CDR1 and CDR2 from the germline V gene are MGHRA and YSYEKL. The CDR3 is 17 amino acids. The CDR3: CASSQANMGASNQPQHF. CDR3 sequence (DNA): TGCGCCAGCAGCCAAGCCAACATGGGAGCAAGCAATCAGCCCCAGCATTTT.